This passage covers 30 T cell receptor beta chains from one sample sequenced in a study of response to subunit inactivated influenza vaccine. Each CDR3 protein is one row after TCRdb ran MiXCR on the RT-PCR reads. The sample comprises roughly 570,000 distinct CDR3 sequences, 10% to 15% of which are singletons, and about an eighth rests with the top ten. This specimen consisted of PBMCs from blood, obtained 40 to 50 days after vaccination. The receptor set was obtained from a middle-aged man who received an inactivated influenza vaccine.

The sample holds a few counts of this clonotype. The V call is TRBV20-1, the J call TRBJ2-1, with a tentative D call TRBD2 (5 bases). The ends were cut back, 1 base at V and 8 bases at J, with 12 bases in the middle. Germline lookup yields CDR1 DFQATT and CDR2 SNEGSKA (reference sequence). The CDR3 loop spans 13 amino acids. CDR3 DNA: TGCAGTGCTAGAGGTGGAGGCGTCGATGAGCAGTTCTTC. It yields the protein CSARGGGVDEQFF.

V gene TRBV6-5 combines with J gene TRBJ1-6; no reliable D call. This CDR3 contains 12 residues. Germline V lookup: CDR1 MNHEY, CDR2 SVGAGI. V shed 2 bases and J shed 8 bases, with 4 bases lying between them. The CDR3 nucleotides are TGTGCCAGCAGTTACAGGGATTCACCCCTCCACTTT. This encodes CASSYRDSPLHF.

This clonotype was seen only a few times. The chain has TRBV7-9 and TRBJ2-3, with TRBD2 matching over 7 bases. The V gene's germline CDR1 is SEHNR and CDR2 FQNEAQ (reference sequence). The CDR3 sequence is 16 residues long. The J segment lost 1 base and the V segment lost 3 bases, leaving 7 bases of the junction unmatched. The CDR3 DNA sequence: TGTGCCAGCAGCTTCCTTGAGCGGGATGGCACAGATACGCAGTATTTT. Translation: CASSFLERDGTDTQYF.

The gene calls are TRBV6-1 and TRBJ2-1; a possible D gene is TRBD2 (5 bases). Deletions cut 11 bases from V and 1 base from J, with 9 bases between. CDR1 is MNHNS and CDR2 is SASEGT in the germline V gene. The CDR3 is 12 amino acids. CDR3: CALEVSYNEQFF. CDR3 DNA sequence: TGTGCCCTGGAGGTGTCCTACAATGAGCAGTTCTTC.

At least ten counts were recorded for this clonotype. The chain joins TRBV4-1 to TRBJ2-5, with 8 bases fitting TRBD2. Germline V gene lookup returns CDR1 MGHRA and CDR2 YSYEKL. The CDR3 consists of 15 residues. J gave up 4 bases and V 3 bases, and 7 bases lay outside the gene matches. In nucleotides, the CDR3 is TGCGCCAGCAGCCACCTACAAGCGGGAGTAGAGACCCAGTACTTC. Its protein is CASSHLQAGVETQYF.

This clonotype was detected many times. The chain has TRBV12-3 or TRBV12-4 and TRBJ2-3, with a weak D call TRBD1 (6 bases). The CDR3 has 14 amino acids. V lost 7 bases and J lost 1, with 12 bases in between. DNA of the CDR3: TGTGCCAGCAAAATGACAGGCGGCACAGATACGCAGTATTTT. This codes for CASKMTGGTDTQYF.

The rearrangement joins TRBV27 to TRBJ2-1; no firm D call. The CDR3 is 13 amino acids. V lost 6 bases and J lost 6, with 12 bases in between. The germline V gene has CDR1 MNHEY and CDR2 SMNVEV (reference sequence). The CDR3 region is CASSLLSSNEQFF. For the CDR3, the DNA is TGTGCCAGCAGCCTCCTTTCAAGCAATGAGCAGTTCTTC.

This clonotype was picked up many times. The rearrangement uses TRBV20-1 and TRBJ2-7; 7 bases align to TRBD1. Germline V lookup: CDR1 DFQATT, CDR2 SNEGSKA (reference sequence). This CDR3 contains 14 residues. The J segment lost 3 bases and the V segment lost 5 bases, leaving 10 bases of the junction unmatched. The DNA of the CDR3 is TGCAGTGCTCGTATAACGGGACAGCTCTACGAGCAGTACTTC. Protein: CSARITGQLYEQYF.

The chain carries TRBV20-1 and TRBJ2-1; the D gene is possibly TRBD2 (5 bases). Germline V gene lookup returns CDR1 DFQATT and CDR2 SNEGSKA (reference sequence). The CDR3 sequence is 15 residues long. Deletions cut 0 bases from V and 8 bases from J, with 17 bases between. CDR3 sequence reads: CSARDLEGLIHEQFF. In DNA, the CDR3 is TGCAGTGCTAGAGATCTAGAGGGCCTCATTCATGAGCAGTTCTTC.

This clonotype was counted between two and nine times. As DNA, the CDR3 is TGTGCCATCAGTGGGTTGGTCTCTGGGGCCAACGTCCTGACTTTC. Translation: CAISGLVSGANVLTF. V is TRBV10-3 and J is TRBJ2-6; no definite D call. CDR3 size: 15 residues. Trimming pared 4 bases from V and 0 bases from J, leaving 7 bases between. Germline V gives CDR1 ENHRY, CDR2 SYGVKD.

This clonotype occurred a few times. The chain uses TRBV28 and TRBJ2-1; tentative D call: TRBD1 (6 bases). V lost 3 bases and J 7 bases, leaving 13 bases between the germline ends. The CDR3 has 14 amino acids. Germline lookup yields CDR1 MDHEN and CDR2 SYDVKM. CDR3 sequence reads: CASSLLGAGNEQFF. The DNA for the CDR3 is TGTGCCAGCAGTTTGCTGGGGGCAGGGAATGAGCAGTTCTTC.

This clonotype was observed at least ten times. This chain uses TRBV28 with TRBJ2-5; TRBD1 or TRBD2 may be the D gene (5 bases each). V was pared by 6 bases and J by 2 bases, with 13 bases between. The V gene's germline CDR1 is MDHEN and CDR2 SYDVKM. The CDR3 totals 14 residues. The CDR3 here is CASRTGRIQETQYF. The CDR3 region has the DNA TGTGCCAGCAGGACGGGACGGATTCAAGAGACCCAGTACTTC. Drawing the rest from reference TRBV28 and TRBJ2-5, the complete variable domain is DVKVTQSSRYLVKRTGEKVFLECVQDMDHENMFWYRQDPGLGLRLIYFSYDVKMKEKGDIPEGYSVSREKKERFSLILESASTNQTSMYLCASRTGRIQETQYFGPGTRLLVL.

The gene calls are TRBV3-1 and TRBJ2-3; 10 bases are a match to TRBD2. Germline CDR1 LGHDT, CDR2 YNNKEL (reference sequence). V lost 3 bases, J lost 3 bases, and 6 bases stayed unmatched. CDR3 length: 16 residues. This CDR3 reads CASSHVTSGETDTQYF. CDR3 DNA: TGTGCCAGCAGCCATGTAACTAGCGGGGAAACAGATACGCAGTATTTT.

This clonotype was recorded a few times. The chain recombines TRBV9 with TRBJ2-5, with TRBD1 as a possible D gene (6 bases). The CDR3 extends over 17 amino acids. V shed 4 bases and J shed 5 bases, with 24 bases lying between them. Germline CDR1 is SGDLS and CDR2 is YYNGEE. The CDR3: CASSSPFETGRMETQYF. CDR3 in DNA: TGTGCCAGCAGCTCTCCATTTGAGACAGGTCGCATGGAGACCCAGTACTTC.

Only a few counts were recorded for this clonotype. V is TRBV28 and J is TRBJ2-7; D gene ambiguous. Germline assignment: CDR1 MDHEN and CDR2 SYDVKM. V lost 2 bases and J 3 bases, leaving 11 bases between the germline ends. The CDR3 is 14 amino acids. The CDR3 sequence: CASSLAGFNYEQYF. The CDR3, as DNA: TGTGCCAGCAGTTTAGCCGGGTTTAACTACGAGCAGTACTTC.

This chain joins TRBV5-4 and TRBJ2-2; maybe TRBD2 (5 bases). V was pared by 2 bases and J by 1 base, with 6 bases between. CDR1 SGHNT and CDR2 YYREEE come from the germline V gene (reference sequence). The CDR3 sequence is 14 residues long. The CDR3 protein is CASSFRGNTGELFF. CDR3 DNA sequence: TGTGCCAGCAGCTTTCGGGGGAACACCGGGGAGCTGTTTTTT.

The chain couples TRBV6-5 to TRBJ1-1; 7 positions match TRBD1. This CDR3 spans 16 amino acids. The V gene's germline CDR1 is MNHEY and CDR2 SVGAGI. J was trimmed by 5 bases and V by 7 bases; bases with no gene match: 16. Written as DNA, the CDR3 is TGTGCCAGCAATTTATGGGGGGAACAGGGGTGGACTGAAGCTTTCTTT. This codes for CASNLWGEQGWTEAFF.

The V gene is TRBV20-1, the J gene TRBJ2-7; the match to TRBD1 covers 8 bases. The CDR3 covers 17 residues. CDR1 and CDR2 from the germline V gene are DFQATT and SNEGSKA (reference sequence). J gave up 0 bases and V 0 bases, and 10 bases lay outside the gene matches. The CDR3 DNA sequence: TGCAGTGCTAGAGATATAGGGGGGACAGGAACCTCCTACGAGCAGTACTTC. Translation gives CSARDIGGTGTSYEQYF.

This clonotype was found a few times. The V call is TRBV18, the J call TRBJ2-5; tentatively, D is TRBD2 (5 bases). CDR1 KGHSH and CDR2 LQKENI come from the germline V gene. This CDR3 is built from 15 residues. Trimming removed 2 bases from V and 1 base from J, with 11 bases in between. CDR3 loop: CASSPRTGIQETQYF. The CDR3 nucleotides read TGTGCCAGCTCACCAAGGACGGGAATCCAAGAGACCCAGTACTTC.

The V and J genes are TRBV28 and TRBJ1-1; 8 bases agree with TRBD1. Looked up from germline, CDR1 is MDHEN and CDR2 is SYDVKM. CDR3 length: 14 residues. Germline trimming cut 2 bases from V and 7 bases from J; bases unmatched to any gene: 6. The CDR3 protein is CASSLRPGGDEAFF. CDR3 DNA sequence: TGTGCCAGCAGTTTACGTCCAGGGGGCGATGAAGCTTTCTTT.

This clonotype was found many times. The CDR3: CASSLGPGKSYEQYF. DNA for the CDR3: TGTGCCAGCAGTTTAGGTCCAGGGAAATCCTACGAGCAGTACTTC. The rearrangement joins TRBV12-3 or TRBV12-4 to TRBJ2-7; the D gene is possibly TRBD1 (5 bases). Between the trimmed V and J ends, which lost 1 base and 1 base, there was a span of 11 bases. This CDR3 region has 15 residues.

CDR3 sequence (DNA): TGTGCCAGCAGTTTAGCGTCGACTAGCGGGCCTAAAGATGAGCAGTTCTTC. Its protein product is CASSLASTSGPKDEQFF. The rearrangement joins TRBV12-3 or TRBV12-4 to TRBJ2-1, with 10 bases fitting TRBD2. Losses at the gene ends were 0 bases for V and 8 bases for J; bases not matched to a gene: 10. The CDR3 loop spans 17 amino acids.

This clonotype was observed a handful of times. The chain combines TRBV12-3 or TRBV12-4 with TRBJ2-1; a weak D match, TRBD1 (6 bases). The CDR3 spans 14 residues. Trimming left V 8 bases short and J 2 bases short, with 13 bases between. The chain's CDR3 is CASGKGQPYNEQFF. CDR3 in DNA: TGTGCCAGCGGTAAAGGACAGCCCTACAATGAGCAGTTCTTC.

V and J are TRBV7-9 and TRBJ2-5; D is perhaps TRBD2 (5 bases). Deletions cut 4 bases from V and 4 bases from J, with 19 bases between. Per the germline V gene, CDR1 is SEHNR and CDR2 is FQNEAQ (reference sequence). The CDR3 is made up of 16 amino acids. The CDR3 here is CASSSVSGLTGETQYF. The CDR3 DNA reads TGTGCCAGCAGCTCGGTGTCGGGGTTAACGGGAGAGACCCAGTACTTC.

There are many counts of this clonotype. J is TRBJ2-7 and V is TRBV29-1; no reliable D call. V was cut by 4 bases and J by 2 bases, with 9 bases left in between. Germline-derived CDR1 and CDR2 are SQVTM and ANQGSEA. CDR3 size: 12 residues. The CDR3 nucleotides are TGCAGCGTTGGTACGGGTACCTACGAGCAGTACTTC. Encoded protein: CSVGTGTYEQYF.

This clonotype appeared a few times. The CDR3 loop is CASRTGGLTSYNEQFF. The CDR3 nucleotides read TGTGCCAGTCGGACAGGGGGGTTGACCTCCTACAATGAGCAGTTCTTC. V and J are TRBV28 and TRBJ2-1; 10 positions match TRBD1. The ends lost 9 bases at V and 0 bases at J; junction bases unmatched: 8. The germline V gene encodes CDR1 MDHEN and CDR2 SYDVKM. The CDR3 totals 16 residues.

The rearrangement links TRBV11-2 to TRBJ2-7; D call uncertain. Germline V gene sequence: CDR1 SGHAT, CDR2 FQNNGV. The CDR3 consists of 12 residues. V lost 3 bases and J lost 11, with 14 bases in between. DNA for the CDR3: TGTGCCAGCAGCTTCGCCCCTAAGATTAAGTACTTC. It encodes CASSFAPKIKYF.

Turning to this clonotype: An end of the junction differs from the germline gene, which may be a read error. The chain joins TRBV20-1 to TRBJ2-3; TRBD2 matches at 12 bases. Per the germline V gene, CDR1 is DFQATT and CDR2 is SNEGSKA (reference sequence). There are 18 residues in the CDR3. The CDR3: CCAKLLAGGKDSTDTQYF. In DNA form, the CDR3 reads TGCTGTGCTAAACTACTAGCGGGGGGCAAAGACAGCACAGATACGCAGTATTTT.

Only a few counts were recorded for this clonotype. The J gene is TRBJ1-2, the V gene TRBV20-1; TRBD1 might be the D (6 bases). The V gene lost 5 bases and the J gene lost 2 bases, with 18 bases spanning the gap. This CDR3 spans 15 amino acids. The germline gives CDR1 DFQATT, CDR2 SNEGSKA (reference sequence). The CDR3, as DNA: TGCAGTGCTGAGGGGGTAACGGGACACAACTATGGCTACACCTTC. As protein: CSAEGVTGHNYGYTF.

The chain joins TRBV12-3 or TRBV12-4 to TRBJ2-7, with D perhaps TRBD1 (5 bases). The CDR3 is made up of 15 amino acids. With 2 bases removed from V and 1 base from J, the gap between germline ends came to 12 bases. CDR3 DNA: TGTGCCAGCAGTTTACAGGGTCTGGGGTCCTACGAGCAGTACTTC. Translation: CASSLQGLGSYEQYF.